In this sample, the clone carrying this TCR beta chain is medium-sized. Clones were sequenced by immunoSEQ multiplex PCR, and TCRdb holds only the in-frame ones, with some missing. The repertoire holds 25,000 or so clones, with 84% as singletons. The data belong to a study of OX40 agonist ivuxolimab in advanced cancers. As for the study in general: Eligibility rules accepted prior anti-PD-1, anti-PD-L1 or anti-CTLA-4 therapy, and roughly 42% had some.

The V gene's germline CDR1 is SGHDT and CDR2 YYEEEE. The CDR3 covers 14 residues. The V gene end was trimmed by 5 bases and the J gene end by 6 bases; junction bases not matched to a gene: 7. Source: CD4+ or CD8+ T cells sorted from blood, taken in a trial of the OX40 agonist ivuxolimab. The chain couples TRBV5-6 to TRBJ2-7, with TRBD1 matching over 11 bases. The source of this sequence is an adult with an advanced solid tumor such as melanoma, head and neck, liver or kidney cancer. For the CDR3, the DNA is TGTGCCAGCAGATACGGGACAGGGGGGGTCGAGCAGTACTTC. It specifies CASRYGTGGVEQYF.